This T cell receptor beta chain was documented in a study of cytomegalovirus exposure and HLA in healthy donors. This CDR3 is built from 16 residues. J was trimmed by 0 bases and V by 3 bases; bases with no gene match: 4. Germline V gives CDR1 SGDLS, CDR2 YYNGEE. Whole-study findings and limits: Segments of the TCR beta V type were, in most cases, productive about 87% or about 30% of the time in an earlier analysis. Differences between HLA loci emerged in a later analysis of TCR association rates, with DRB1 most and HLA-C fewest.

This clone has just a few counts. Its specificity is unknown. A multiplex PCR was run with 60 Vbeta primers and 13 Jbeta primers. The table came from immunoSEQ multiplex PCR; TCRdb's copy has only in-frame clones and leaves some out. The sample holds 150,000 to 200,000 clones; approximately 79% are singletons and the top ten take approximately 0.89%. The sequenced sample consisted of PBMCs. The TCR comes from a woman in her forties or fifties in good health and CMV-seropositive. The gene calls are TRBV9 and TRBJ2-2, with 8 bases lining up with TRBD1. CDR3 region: CASSATGGPNTGELFF. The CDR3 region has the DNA TGTGCCAGCAGCGCAACAGGGGGGCCGAACACCGGGGAGCTGTTTTTT.